The rows below give T cell receptor beta chains drawn from one sample of a study of blood T cell repertoires in COVID-19. The protocol was immunoSEQ multiplex PCR, while the TCRdb copy is restricted to in-frame clones and leaves out a portion. The sample consists of approximately 70,000 clones, about four fifths of them appearing once. The sequenced sample consisted of peripheral blood. Receptors were obtained from a human donor in a cohort sampled during active COVID-19. Each CDR3 is given with its conserved first and last residue. Each record gives: J gene, clone size, D gene, V gene, CDR3 DNA, CDR3 protein. D genes are given only for firm matches. Clone sizes are given selectively: once, few, many, or a class where the clone is expanded.

J: TRBJ1-1
size: few
D: .
V: TRBV4-2
DNA: TGTGCCAGCAGCCCCGGGGGGACTGAAGCTTTCTTT
CDR3: CASSPGGTEAFF

J: TRBJ1-2
size: once
D: .
V: TRBV5-4
DNA: TGTGCCAGCAGCTTAGGACCGACAGCAGCTAACTATGGCTACACCTTC
CDR3: CASSLGPTAANYGYTF

J: TRBJ1-4
size: .
D: .
V: TRBV3-1/TRBV3-2
DNA: TGTGCCAGCAGCCAAGTACCACAGGGTGAAAAACTGTTTTTT
CDR3: CASSQVPQGEKLFF

J: TRBJ1-5
size: .
D: .
V: TRBV11-2
DNA: TGTGCCAGCAGCTCCCCAGGGGATAGTCTCCGGCAGCCCCAGCATTTT
CDR3: CASSSPGDSLRQPQHF

J: TRBJ2-7
size: .
D: TRBD1
V: TRBV6-5
DNA: TGTGCCAGTTCGCGGACAGGGGTTTACGAGCAGTACTTC
CDR3: CASSRTGVYEQYF

J: TRBJ1-1
size: .
D: .
V: TRBV6-6
DNA: TGTGCCAGCAGTGACTCACAGGGGAACACTGAAGCTTTCTTT
CDR3: CASSDSQGNTEAFF

J: TRBJ1-4
size: few
D: .
V: TRBV21-1
DNA: TGTGCCAGCAGCGCAGGAGGACAGGGGGGACCTAATGAAAAACTGTTTTTT
CDR3: CASSAGGQGGPNEKLFF

J: TRBJ2-6
size: .
D: .
V: TRBV6-1
DNA: TGTGCCAGCAGTGGGAGTTGGGGTACAGGGTCCCCCTCTGGGGCCAACGTCCTGACTTTC
CDR3: CASSGSWGTGSPSGANVLTF

J: TRBJ1-4
size: .
D: TRBD1
V: TRBV7-9
DNA: TGTGCCAGCAGCTTAGGGGACAGGTCGAATGAAAAACTGTTTTTT
CDR3: CASSLGDRSNEKLFF

J: TRBJ2-3
size: .
D: TRBD2
V: TRBV15
DNA: TGTGCCACCAGCAGAGCCAAAAGGATTCCCGGGGGGACAGATACGCAGTATTTT
CDR3: CATSRAKRIPGGTDTQYF